This T cell receptor (beta chain) was recovered during a study of blood T cell repertoires in COVID-19. At the level of the study: The United States, Italy and Spain were the sources of the acute and convalescent COVID-19 samples.

In germline, CDR1 is SGHVS, CDR2 FNYEAQ. CDR3 length: 14 residues. V was clipped by 3 bases and J by 5 bases; unmatched bases: 4. Per the study methods: The authors estimated nucleated cell counts from reference gene primer amplification. Only in-frame clones appear in the TCRdb table, and some are missing; sequencing was by immunoSEQ multiplex PCR. For V, J and clone size, that table is used; D and trimming come from the DNA. The data show roughly 52,000 clones, roughly 89% seen once. Sequenced sample: peripheral blood. This sequence originates from a man aged 50 to 59 with acute or convalescent COVID-19. The chain links TRBV7-6 to TRBJ2-3; TRBD2 matches at 8 bases. CDR3 bases: TGTGCCAGCAGCTTTAGGACTAGCCGAGATACGCAGTATTTT. This gives the protein CASSFRTSRDTQYF.